The T cell receptor (beta chain) described here comes from a study of shared clonotypes between healthy human individuals. Study conclusions and caveats: Memory subsets generally showed lower estimated richness than naive subsets.

The V gene's germline CDR1 is SNHLY and CDR2 FYNNEI. V was clipped by 4 bases and J by 4 bases, with 13 bases between them. The CDR3 covers 14 residues. The repertoire was sequenced with immunoSEQ multiplex PCR; TCRdb's copy has only in-frame clones and lacks some. The sample consists of 2 million to 2.5 million clones, 85% to 95% of them appearing once. Notes on this clone: Its specificity is unknown.

J is TRBJ1-1 and V is TRBV2, with D hard to call. Sequences were obtained from naive CD4+ T cells from PBMCs. The subset is: CD45RA+ positively selected. The sequence was obtained from a man aged 18 to 30 in good health. Some clones in this sample may be carry-over from other donors' samples. CDR3 residues: CASSVARGSTEAFF. CDR3 sequence (DNA): TGTGCCAGCAGTGTAGCACGAGGGAGCACTGAAGCTTTCTTT.